The next 20 T cell receptor beta chains were all read from a single sample in a study of cytomegalovirus exposure and HLA in healthy donors. Primers: 60 Vbeta forward and 13 Jbeta reverse. TCRdb keeps only in-frame clones here, not all; method: immunoSEQ multiplex PCR. The profile shows over 85,000 clones, roughly 79% of them singletons. Sequenced: PBMCs. The source of these receptors is a young man in good health and CMV-seronegative.

This chain uses TRBV7-8 with TRBJ1-4; 7 positions agree with TRBD1. The CDR3 is 16 residues long. The V gene end was trimmed by 5 bases and the J gene end by 8 bases; junction bases not matched to a gene: 14. CDR1 SGHVS and CDR2 FQNEAQ come from the germline V gene. For the CDR3, the DNA is TGTGCCAGCAGCCCGAGCGACAGGGAAGTGCGGGAAAAACTGTTTTTT. It specifies CASSPSDREVREKLFF.

This chain uses TRBV5-1 with TRBJ1-1, with D maybe TRBD1 (6 bases). The CDR3 spans 13 residues. Per the germline V gene, CDR1 is SGHRS and CDR2 is YFSETQ. Trimming left V 4 bases short and J 5 bases short, with 12 bases between. The CDR3, as DNA: TGCGCCAGCAGCCAGCAGGGGCATACTGAAGCTTTCTTT. Its translation: CASSQQGHTEAFF. Based on the CDR3 plus reference TRBV5-1 and TRBJ1-1, the full variable domain is KAGVTQTPRYLIKTRGQQVTLSCSPISGHRSVSWYQQTPGQGLQFLFEYFSETQRNKGNFPGRFSGRQFSNSRSEMNVSTLELGDSALYLCASSQQGHTEAFFGQGTRLTVV.

The chain's CDR3 is CASSAGQGNQPQHF. The DNA of the CDR3 is TGTGCCAGCAGCGCCGGACAGGGAAATCAGCCCCAGCATTTT. The chain combines TRBV9 with TRBJ1-5, with 8 bases identical to TRBD1. Germline V gene data show CDR1 as SGDLS and CDR2 as YYNGEE. With 3 bases clipped from V and 4 bases from J, the junction kept 3 bases outside the gene matches. This CDR3 has 14 amino acids.

This rearrangement joins TRBV7-9 to TRBJ1-1; no reliable D call. V was shortened by 5 bases and J by 5 bases, with 9 bases between the two germline ends. The CDR3 contains 12 residues. In germline, CDR1 is SEHNR, CDR2 FQNEAQ (reference sequence). The CDR3 reads CASSPGRTEAFF. The CDR3 DNA reads TGTGCCAGCAGCCCGGGGAGAACTGAAGCTTTCTTT.

The rearrangement links TRBV5-1 to TRBJ2-2, with 12 bases aligning to TRBD2. The germline gives CDR1 SGHRS, CDR2 YFSETQ. V shed 7 bases, J shed 6 bases, and the junction held 7 bases outside the gene matches. This CDR3 is 15 amino acids long. In DNA form, the CDR3 reads TGCGCCAGCGGCCCGACTAGCGGGAGTTCCGGGGAGCTGTTTTTT. This gives the protein CASGPTSGSSGELFF.

V usage is TRBV5-1 and J usage is TRBJ1-2; TRBD1 might be the D (6 bases). This CDR3 has 12 amino acids. Deletions cut 4 bases from V and 6 bases from J, with 10 bases between. Germline assignment: CDR1 SGHRS and CDR2 YFSETQ. This CDR3 reads CASSPPGDGYTF. The CDR3 region has the DNA TGCGCCAGCAGCCCTCCAGGGGATGGCTACACCTTC.

This chain uses TRBV7-3 with TRBJ2-6, with 11 bases matching TRBD1. V was clipped by 2 bases and J by 4 bases; unmatched bases: 13. Germline V gives CDR1 SGHTA, CDR2 FQGTGA. The CDR3 loop spans 20 amino acids. CDR3 loop: CASSLFWTGGPGWGANVLTF. The CDR3 nucleotides are TGTGCCAGCAGCTTATTTTGGACAGGGGGCCCTGGTTGGGGGGCCAACGTCCTGACTTTC.

This sequence joins TRBV25-1 and TRBJ1-2; unclear D gene. Germline V lookup: CDR1 MGHDK, CDR2 SYGVNS. Trimming took off 4 bases at V and 6 bases at J, with 9 bases between the two ends. This CDR3 region has 12 residues. The CDR3 sequence is CASSGGSHGYTF. Written as DNA, the CDR3 is TGTGCCAGCAGTGGAGGAAGTCATGGCTACACCTTC.

The chain has TRBV7-2 and TRBJ1-3; TRBD1 aligns across 7 bases. J lost 4 bases, V lost 3 bases, and 6 bases had no gene match. Germline V CDR1 and CDR2: SGHTA, FQGNSA. The CDR3 spans 15 residues. Here the CDR3 DNA reads TGTGCCAGCAGCTTCAGACAGGGAACAGGAAACACCATATATTTT. Its translation is CASSFRQGTGNTIYF.

The genes are TRBV5-1 and TRBJ1-3; 7 bases are a match to TRBD1. Germline trimming cut 4 bases from V and 0 bases from J; bases unmatched to any gene: 7. CDR3 length: 16 residues. The germline V gene encodes CDR1 SGHRS and CDR2 YFSETQ. In nucleotides, the CDR3 is TGCGCCAGCAGCACGGACAGGCCTTACTCTGGAAACACCATATATTTT. It is translated as CASSTDRPYSGNTIYF. The full variable domain, completed using reference TRBV5-1 and TRBJ1-3, is KAGVTQTPRYLIKTRGQQVTLSCSPISGHRSVSWYQQTPGQGLQFLFEYFSETQRNKGNFPGRFSGRQFSNSRSEMNVSTLELGDSALYLCASSTDRPYSGNTIYFGEGSWLTVV.

CDR3 region: CASSTTVNQETQYF. CDR3 nucleotide sequence: TGTGCCAGTAGTACGACAGTGAACCAAGAGACCCAGTACTTC. The V gene is TRBV19, the J gene TRBJ2-5; maybe TRBD1 (5 bases). The germline V gene encodes CDR1 LNHDA and CDR2 SQIVND (reference sequence). Deletions cut 4 bases from V and 0 bases from J, with 9 bases between. The CDR3 runs to 14 residues.

The chain uses TRBV9 and TRBJ1-2; D might be TRBD1 (6 bases). This CDR3 region has 13 residues. Trimming removed 3 bases from V and 2 bases from J, with 8 bases in between. Germline V gene sequence: CDR1 SGDLS, CDR2 YYNGEE. CDR3 DNA sequence: TGTGCCAGCAGCGGAGGACAGAACTATGGCTACACCTTC. It codes for CASSGGQNYGYTF.

The J gene is TRBJ2-7, the V gene TRBV5-8; 10 bases agree with TRBD2. The CDR3 loop spans 15 amino acids. Unmatched junction bases numbered 4, after V lost 0 bases and J lost 4 bases. The germline V gene has CDR1 SGHTS and CDR2 YDEGEE. The CDR3 DNA follows: TGTGCCAGCAGCTTGGGGGCTAGCGGGAGTTACGAGCAGTACGTC. It translates to CASSLGASGSYEQYV.

This clone was found once. The chain recombines TRBV6-6 with TRBJ2-3; D might be TRBD2 (5 bases). Trimming stripped 6 bases from V and 1 base from J, with 11 bases between. CDR3 size: 14 residues. Germline V gene data show CDR1 as MNHNY and CDR2 as SVGAGI (reference sequence). CDR3 nucleotides: TGTGCCAGCAGCCCCGGGGATCGCACAGATACGCAGTATTTT. As protein: CASSPGDRTDTQYF.

This chain links TRBV7-3 with TRBJ2-1, with TRBD2 matching over 8 bases. Germline assignment: CDR1 SGHTA and CDR2 FQGTGA. The CDR3 length is 19 residues. The V and J ends lost 5 bases and 4 bases, in that order; junction bases with no gene match: 19. The CDR3 bases are TGTGCCAGCAGCCCCCAAATCGGGAAGCGGGGGATTGGTTACAATGAGCAGTTCTTC. Protein sequence: CASSPQIGKRGIGYNEQFF.

This clone was recorded once. This chain connects TRBV19 to TRBJ1-2; 12 bases are a match to TRBD1. Germline V gene data show CDR1 as LNHDA and CDR2 as SQIVND (reference sequence). V shed 3 bases, J shed 8 bases, and the junction held 10 bases outside the gene matches. The length of the CDR3 is 16 residues. The CDR3 spells CASSISLGQGARGYTF. Here the CDR3 DNA reads TGTGCCAGTAGTATCAGTTTGGGACAGGGGGCGCGAGGCTACACCTTC.

The chain links TRBV7-2 to TRBJ1-4, with 7 positions matching TRBD1. Germline CDR1 and CDR2: SGHTA and FQGNSA. The length of the CDR3 is 15 residues. V lost 1 base and J lost 5; bases outside the gene matches: 4. CDR3 sequence: CASSLVPGGNEKLFF. The CDR3 region has the DNA TGTGCCAGCAGCTTAGTACCAGGGGGGAATGAAAAACTGTTTTTT.

The chain employs TRBV11-3 and TRBJ2-1; TRBD1 matches 8 bases. There are 17 residues in the CDR3. Germline CDR1 SGHNT, CDR2 YENEEA. J was trimmed by 7 bases and V by 5 bases; bases with no gene match: 16. CDR3 protein: CASSQMGGRTGRNEQFF. In DNA, the CDR3 is TGTGCCAGCAGCCAGATGGGCGGTAGGACAGGGCGGAATGAGCAGTTCTTC.

The chain uses TRBV28 and TRBJ1-5; unclear D gene. Germline V gene sequence: CDR1 MDHEN, CDR2 SYDVKM. The V and J ends lost 3 bases and 7 bases respectively, with 13 bases between them. The CDR3 consists of 14 residues. This CDR3 is CASSFLPSGQPQHF. CDR3 sequence (DNA): TGTGCCAGCAGTTTCCTCCCCTCCGGGCAGCCCCAGCATTTT.

V usage is TRBV14 and J usage is TRBJ2-1; unclear D gene. V was pared by 5 bases and J by 12 bases, with 17 bases between. This CDR3 is built from 13 residues. Germline lookup yields CDR1 SGHDN and CDR2 FVKESK. In DNA form, the CDR3 reads TGTGCCAGCAGCAAATCGGGTCCAATGGGGCAGTTCTTC. Encoded protein: CASSKSGPMGQFF.